This T cell receptor beta chain stems from a study of human T cells and chemical hapten exposure. Study summary: Sensitization used 2% DPC on roughly 2 cm by roughly 2 cm upper inner arm skin.

Time point indicated: patch test 3, about 24 weeks after DPC sensitization. Treatment of the sample: therapeutic diphenylcyclopropenone sensitization with weekly scalp DPC. Original analysis: Ranging from roughly 23,224 to 690,600, TCR counts per sample had a median value of around 91,000. Each CDR3 protein gets one entry after TCRdb re-called the RACE reads with MiXCR. TCRdb assigned the V and J calls; the authors' analysis was not used. The repertoire holds 150,000 to 200,000 distinct CDR3 sequences, with around 25% as singletons. Trimming cost V 0 bases and J 3 bases; bases outside gene matches: 10. The CDR3 consists of 19 residues. Per the germline V gene, CDR1 is MGHRA and CDR2 is YSYEKL.

Sequences were derived from whole blood, sampled in connection with sensitization to the hapten diphenylcyclopropenone (DPC). This TCR derives from a woman aged 40 to 50 with alopecia areata. Some clones in this sample may be carry-over from other donors' samples. The rearrangement uses TRBV4-1 and TRBJ2-6, with TRBD2 identical over 8 bases. CDR3 nucleotides: TGCGCCAGCAGCCAAGATATGGCGGGGGGCTCGTATGGGGCCAACGTCCTGACTTTC. Amino acids: CASSQDMAGGSYGANVLTF.